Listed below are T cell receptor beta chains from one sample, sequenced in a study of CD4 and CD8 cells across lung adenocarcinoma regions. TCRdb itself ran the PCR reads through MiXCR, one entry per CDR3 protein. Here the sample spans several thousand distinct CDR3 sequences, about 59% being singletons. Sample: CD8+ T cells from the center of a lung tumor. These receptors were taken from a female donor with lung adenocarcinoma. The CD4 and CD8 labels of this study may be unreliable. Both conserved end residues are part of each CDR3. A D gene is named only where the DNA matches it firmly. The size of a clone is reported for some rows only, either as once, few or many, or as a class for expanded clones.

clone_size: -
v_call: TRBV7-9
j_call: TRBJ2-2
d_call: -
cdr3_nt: TGTGCCAGCAGCTTTCTAGCGAACACCGGGGAGCTGTTTTTT
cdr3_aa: CASSFLANTGELFF

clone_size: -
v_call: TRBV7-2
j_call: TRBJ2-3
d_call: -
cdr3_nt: TGTGCCAGCAGTCTCAAGCGCCTCAGCACAGATACGCAGTATTTT
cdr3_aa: CASSLKRLSTDTQYF

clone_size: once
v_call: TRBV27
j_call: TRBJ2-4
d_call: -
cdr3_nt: TGTGCCAGCAGTCAGGGGGGACCGGGGGGCCGTGCCAAAAAGACTCAGTACTTC
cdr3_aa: CASSQGGPGGRAKKTQYF

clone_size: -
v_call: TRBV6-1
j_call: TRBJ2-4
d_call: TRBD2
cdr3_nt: TGTGCCAGCACCCTCTCGGGTAGCGGGGGGCAAGACACCCAGTACTTC
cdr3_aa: CASTLSGSGGQDTQYF

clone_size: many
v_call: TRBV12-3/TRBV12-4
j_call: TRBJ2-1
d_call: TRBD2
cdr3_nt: TGTGCCAGCATGGTAGCGGGGGGGCCGAAGAATGAGCAGTTCTTC
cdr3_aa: CASMVAGGPKNEQFF

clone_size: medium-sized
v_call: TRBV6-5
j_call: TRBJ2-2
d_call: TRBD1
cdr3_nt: TGTGCCAGCAGTTCCACAGGGGGCGGGCACACCGGGGAGCTGTTTTTT
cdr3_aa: CASSSTGGGHTGELFF

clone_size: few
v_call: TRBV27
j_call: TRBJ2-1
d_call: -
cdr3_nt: TGTGCCAGCAGTTCCCTAGCAGGGCTCTCCTACAATGAGCAGTTCTTC
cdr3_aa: CASSSLAGLSYNEQFF

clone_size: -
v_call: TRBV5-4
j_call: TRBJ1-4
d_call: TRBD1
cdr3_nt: TGTGCCAGCAGCCGCCAGGGGGCGGTTGAAGAGCTGTTTTTT
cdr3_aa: CASSRQGAVEELFF

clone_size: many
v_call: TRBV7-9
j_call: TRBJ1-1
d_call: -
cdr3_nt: TGTGCCAGCAGCTTCGGTGGACCTGAAGCTTTCTTT
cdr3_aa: CASSFGGPEAFF

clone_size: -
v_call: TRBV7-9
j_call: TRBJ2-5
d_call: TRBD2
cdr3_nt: TGTGCCAGCAGCGCCCGGTTAGCGGGGGGGCCCCAAGACATCCAGTACTTC
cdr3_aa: CASSARLAGGPQDIQYF

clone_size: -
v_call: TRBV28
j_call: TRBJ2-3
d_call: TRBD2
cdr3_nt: TGTGCCAGCGGGCTGGGGGGGGGTGGCCAAGATACGCAGTATTTT
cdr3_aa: CASGLGGGGQDTQYF

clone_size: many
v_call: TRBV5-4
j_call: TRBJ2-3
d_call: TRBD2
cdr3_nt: TGTGCCAGCAGCTTGGGAAGACTAGCGGGGGGACTTACAGATACGCAGTATTTT
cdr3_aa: CASSLGRLAGGLTDTQYF

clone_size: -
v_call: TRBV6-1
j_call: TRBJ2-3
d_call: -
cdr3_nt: TGTGCCAGCACGGGGCAGAGAGCCACAAATATTCAGTACTTT
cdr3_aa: CASTGQRATNIQYF